The clone carrying this T cell receptor beta chain has only a few counts. Its antigen is still unknown. TCRdb reprocessed the 5' RACE reads with MiXCR, giving one entry per CDR3 protein. The sample lists 400,000 to 500,000 distinct CDR3 sequences, about 24% occurring once. Trimming took off 2 bases at V and 2 bases at J, with 7 bases between the two ends. The CDR3 is 13 residues long. Germline V lookup: CDR1 SQVTM, CDR2 ANQGSEA. The record originates from a study of T-cell memory formation after mild COVID-19. Study in general: Largely, TCR clusters stayed within a single donor.

Study-wide findings and caveats: From day 15 to 85, contracting clones were balanced between CD4 and CD8, whereas later expanders leaned toward CD4+. Contracting CD4+ clones were located mainly in CM and EM, and CD8+ clones in EMRA.

The source material was PBMCs or a T cell subset sorted from them (not recorded which). The sequence derives from an adult woman who had mild COVID-19 (a few samples of this study predate the infection). Cell type and time point are not known. The J gene is TRBJ1-3, the V gene TRBV29-1; no definite D call. The CDR3 region is CSVERMTGNTIYF. The CDR3 DNA is TGCAGCGTTGAACGAATGACTGGAAACACCATATATTTT.